This is a list of T cell receptor beta chains from one sample in a study of blood T cells in healthy people across ages. A single record per CDR3 protein comes from TCRdb applying MiXCR to the 5' RACE reads. Of about 1.8 million distinct CDR3 sequences listed, about 50% are singletons. The sample comprised blood. These receptors were obtained from a woman aged 40 to 49 in good health. CDR3s include the opening cysteine and the closing phenylalanine or tryptophan. The D gene is left open where the match is weak. For some rows the clone size is stated as once, few or many, or as a class when expanded; others skip it.

few	TRBV5-1	TRBD1	TRBJ1-5	CASSLQGLNQPQHF	TGCGCCAGCAGCTTACAGGGGTTGAATCAGCCCCAGCATTTT
-	TRBV20-1	-	TRBJ2-1	CSARDQGWHEQFF	TGCAGTGCTAGAGATCAGGGGTGGCATGAGCAGTTCTTC
once	TRBV11-2	-	TRBJ2-1	CASSPFGGHGQFF	TGTGCCAGCAGCCCATTTGGAGGGCATGGACAGTTCTTC
-	TRBV2	-	TRBJ2-3	CASSEDSNLPSTDTQYF	TGTGCCAGCAGTGAAGATAGTAATTTACCTAGCACAGATACGCAGTATTTT
-	TRBV28	-	TRBJ1-4	CASSSYGAGNEKLFF	TGTGCCAGCAGTTCTTATGGGGCAGGGAATGAAAAACTGTTTTTT
-	TRBV7-3	-	TRBJ2-1	CASSRGTSASEQFF	TGTGCTAGCAGCAGAGGGACCAGCGCCAGTGAGCAGTTCTTC
few	TRBV7-7	-	TRBJ2-5	CASSSEGGTQYF	TGTGCTAGCAGCTCCGAGGGGGGGACCCAGTACTTC
-	TRBV29-1	-	TRBJ1-2	CSVERGSSGGYTF	TGCAGCGTTGAGCGGGGCTCTTCGGGGGGCTACACCTTC
once	TRBV6-5	-	TRBJ2-5	CAGRPVGIQETQYF	TGTGCCGGCAGACCTGTTGGGATCCAAGAGACCCAGTACTTC
-	TRBV5-1	-	TRBJ2-1	CASSLGSGTVYNEQFF	TGCGCCAGCAGCTTGGGTTCCGGGACCGTCTACAATGAGCAGTTCTTC
-	TRBV6-2/TRBV6-3	TRBD1	TRBJ2-7	CASSYSTFGTGSPYEQYF	TGTGCCAGCAGTTACTCAACATTCGGGACAGGGTCCCCCTACGAGCAGTACTTC
-	TRBV27	-	TRBJ2-1	CASSLFVSSYNEQFF	TGTGCCAGCAGTTTATTCGTAAGCTCCTACAATGAGCAGTTCTTC
-	TRBV28	TRBD1	TRBJ2-6	CASSPAGTGRWSGANVLTF	TGTGCCAGCAGTCCCGCCGGGACAGGGCGTTGGTCTGGGGCCAACGTCCTGACTTTC
few	TRBV15	-	TRBJ2-5	CATSRLGRQETQYF	TGTGCCACCAGCAGATTGGGCAGACAAGAGACCCAGTACTTC
few	TRBV18	-	TRBJ2-5	CASSPSSNVEIFETQYF	TGTGCCAGCTCACCATCTAGTAACGTCGAGATATTTGAGACCCAGTACTTC
few	TRBV4-1	TRBD1	TRBJ1-6	CASSQLGQLNSPLHF	TGCGCCAGCAGCCAACTGGGACAGCTGAATTCACCCCTCCACTTT
few	TRBV21-1	-	TRBJ2-3	CASSIRTGASTDTQYF	TGTGCCAGCAGCATCCGGACAGGGGCGAGCACAGATACGCAGTATTTT
-	TRBV2	-	TRBJ1-2	CASSEAQAGAYGYTF	TGTGCCAGCAGTGAAGCGCAGGCAGGGGCGTATGGCTACACCTTC
-	TRBV18	-	TRBJ2-7	CASSPTGAAVEQYF	TGTGCCAGCTCACCAACGGGGGCGGCGGTCGAGCAGTACTTC
-	TRBV2	-	TRBJ2-5	CASSEEGLGKYF	TGTGCCAGCAGTGAAGAGGGTCTAGGGAAGTACTTC
few	TRBV6-4	TRBD2	TRBJ2-1	CASSGKLAGVTYNEQFF	TGTGCCAGCAGTGGCAAACTAGCGGGGGTCACCTACAATGAGCAGTTCTTC
few	TRBV24-1	TRBD2	TRBJ2-1	CATSDARLAGGYNEQFF	TGTGCCACCAGTGATGCCAGACTAGCGGGGGGCTACAATGAGCAGTTCTTC
-	TRBV6-2/TRBV6-3	TRBD1	TRBJ2-4	CASSSPGTGRKNIQYF	TGTGCCAGCAGTAGCCCTGGGACAGGCCGTAAAAACATTCAGTACTTC
-	TRBV27	-	TRBJ2-7	CASSLSGHDASYEQYF	TGTGCCAGCAGTTTATCAGGCCACGATGCCTCCTACGAGCAGTACTTC
-	TRBV28	TRBD1	TRBJ2-5	CASSTQTGHEETQYF	TGTGCCAGCAGTACCCAGACAGGGCATGAAGAGACCCAGTACTTC
-	TRBV20-1	-	TRBJ2-7	CSARGEPYEQYF	TGCAGTGCTAGAGGTGAGCCCTACGAGCAGTACTTC
-	TRBV6-6	TRBD2	TRBJ2-1	CASRLSGGLGNEQFF	TGTGCCAGCAGACTTAGCGGGGGGCTTGGCAATGAGCAGTTCTTC
-	TRBV12-3/TRBV12-4	-	TRBJ2-4	CASSLGGQGGIQYF	TGTGCCAGCAGTTTAGGCGGGCAGGGGGGCATTCAGTACTTC
-	TRBV27	-	TRBJ1-1	CASSFAVRGTEAFF	TGTGCCAGCAGTTTTGCAGTAAGGGGGACTGAAGCTTTCTTT
few	TRBV7-9	TRBD1	TRBJ2-5	CASSLRDRGEETQYF	TGTGCCAGCAGCCTCAGAGACAGGGGCGAAGAGACCCAGTACTTC
-	TRBV15	TRBD1	TRBJ1-4	CATSRDRPNEKLFF	TGTGCCACCAGCAGGGACAGGCCTAATGAAAAACTGTTTTTT
-	TRBV7-2	-	TRBJ2-1	CASSLAVGPTEQFF	TGTGCCAGCAGCTTAGCGGTAGGACCAACCGAGCAGTTCTTC
few	TRBV20-1	TRBD2	TRBJ2-3	CSALLAGDLSTDTQYF	TGCAGCGCCCTACTAGCGGGGGACCTTAGCACAGATACGCAGTATTTT
-	TRBV20-1	TRBD1	TRBJ1-2	CSAPGIGQGGFSNYGYTF	TGCAGTGCCCCAGGGATCGGGCAGGGGGGTTTTTCTAACTATGGCTACACCTTC
-	TRBV7-2	TRBD1	TRBJ1-2	CASSLKGARGQGSYGYTF	TGTGCCAGCAGCTTAAAAGGGGCGAGGGGACAGGGCAGCTATGGCTACACCTTC
-	TRBV24-1	TRBD1	TRBJ2-6	CATSDAGTGGSRANVLTF	TGTGCCACCAGTGATGCCGGGACAGGGGGATCTAGGGCCAACGTCCTGACTTTC
many	TRBV12-5	-	TRBJ2-5	CASGNTDRYGGETQYF	TGTGCTAGTGGTAACACGGACAGGTACGGGGGAGAGACCCAGTACTTC
-	TRBV12-3/TRBV12-4	-	TRBJ2-1	CASSHLSYNEQLF	TGTGCCAGCAGCCATCTCTCCTACAATGAGCAGTTATTC
-	TRBV5-1	TRBD2	TRBJ2-1	CASSLAPGLPYNERFF	TGCGCCAGCAGCTTGGCCCCGGGACTACCATACAATGAGCGGTTCTTC
-	TRBV7-8	-	TRBJ2-1	CASSPDRNPSYKEQFF	TGTGCCAGCAGCCCTGACAGGAATCCCTCCTACAAGGAGCAGTTCTTC